These T cell receptor beta chains were read from a single sample in a study of identical twins. TCRdb fed the 5' RACE reads into MiXCR, producing one record per CDR3 protein. The table records around 250,000 distinct CDR3 sequences, roughly 7% of them present only once. These data were likewise used in another study, on yellow fever vaccine responses in identical twins.

Sequencing input: memory (CD45RO+) T cells sorted from blood. Receptors were obtained from a woman under 30 in good health. Both conserved end residues are part of each CDR3. The D gene is left open where the match is weak. Clone size, where shown, is once, few, many, or a class for clones that have expanded.

TRBJ1-1	NA	many	TRBV7-8	CASSHRDMNTEAFF	TGTGCCAGCAGCCACAGGGACATGAACACTGAAGCTTTCTTT
TRBJ2-1	NA	NA	TRBV7-2	CASSLQGGAGNEQFF	TGTGCCAGCAGCTTACAAGGCGGGGCCGGGAATGAGCAGTTCTTC
TRBJ2-3	NA	many	TRBV10-3	CAISELVGDTQYF	TGTGCCATCAGTGAACTAGTTGGTGATACGCAGTATTTT
TRBJ2-5	NA	once	TRBV5-1	CASSPGRTPGWETQYF	TGCGCCAGCAGCCCCGGACGAACCCCGGGTTGGGAGACCCAGTACTTC
TRBJ2-7	TRBD2	many	TRBV5-1	CASSRGLAGGSYEQYF	TGCGCCAGCAGCCGCGGACTAGCGGGAGGTTCCTACGAGCAGTACTTC
TRBJ2-1	NA	many	TRBV13	CASSSSVGSYNEQFF	TGTGCCAGCAGCTCATCTGTGGGCTCCTACAATGAGCAGTTCTTC
TRBJ2-6	NA	many	TRBV29-1	CSVDGPGANVLTF	TGCAGCGTTGATGGCCCTGGGGCCAACGTCCTGACTTTC
TRBJ2-3	TRBD2	NA	TRBV7-8	CASSSASGDSTDTQYF	TGTGCCAGCAGCTCGGCTAGCGGGGATAGCACAGATACGCAGTATTTT
TRBJ1-2	NA	few	TRBV20-1	CSASKNQGQGYGYTF	TGCAGTGCTAGCAAGAACCAGGGGCAAGGATATGGCTACACCTTC
TRBJ1-1	NA	NA	TRBV7-9	CASSQIDVMQGKTEAFF	TGTGCCAGCAGCCAGATTGACGTGATGCAGGGCAAGACTGAAGCTTTCTTT
TRBJ2-5	NA	many	TRBV3-1	CASSQIGQLWETQYF	TGTGCCAGCAGCCAAATAGGCCAGCTCTGGGAGACCCAGTACTTC
TRBJ1-5	NA	few	TRBV3-1	CASSQQGNQPQHF	TGTGCCAGCAGCCAGCAGGGTAATCAGCCCCAGCATTTT
TRBJ2-1	TRBD2	NA	TRBV11-1	CASSLGPTSGRRYNEQFF	TGTGCCAGCAGCTTAGGACCGACTAGCGGGAGGAGGTACAATGAGCAGTTCTTC
TRBJ1-1	NA	many	TRBV29-1	CSAPRTELNTEAFF	TGCAGCGCGCCCAGGACAGAGTTGAACACTGAAGCTTTCTTT
TRBJ1-6	NA	NA	TRBV5-6	CASSLIGSPLHF	TGTGCCAGCAGCTTGATTGGGTCACCCCTCCACTTT
TRBJ1-1	NA	NA	TRBV28	CASRPTDWGNTEAFF	TGTGCCAGCAGACCAACGGATTGGGGGAACACTGAAGCTTTCTTT
TRBJ1-1	NA	many	TRBV5-1	CASSLWGRGAEAFF	TGCGCCAGCAGCTTGTGGGGCCGAGGGGCTGAAGCTTTCTTT
TRBJ2-1	TRBD2	many	TRBV11-2	CASTLRLANEQFF	TGTGCCAGCACCCTCCGACTAGCGAATGAGCAGTTCTTC
TRBJ2-5	TRBD2	few	TRBV20-1	CSARAGLAGGKTIQETQYF	TGCAGTGCTAGAGCCGGACTAGCGGGGGGGAAAACGATCCAAGAGACCCAGTACTTC
TRBJ2-7	NA	NA	TRBV6-1	CASSEASGGKDEQYF	TGTGCCAGCAGTGAAGCTAGTGGGGGCAAAGACGAGCAGTACTTC
TRBJ1-2	TRBD1	NA	TRBV4-2	CASSQTGSMGGYTF	TGTGCCAGCAGCCAGACAGGGAGTATGGGTGGCTACACCTTC
TRBJ2-1	NA	many	TRBV5-6	CASSLWLSYNEQFF	TGTGCCAGCAGCTTGTGGCTCTCCTACAATGAGCAGTTCTTC
TRBJ2-5	NA	many	TRBV5-1	CASSTGRSTETQYF	TGCGCCAGCAGCACGGGCCGATCCACGGAGACCCAGTACTTC